What follows are 24 T cell receptor beta chains derived from one specimen sequenced in a study of blood T cell repertoires in COVID-19 (TCRdb year 2020). The library was produced with the immunoSEQ multiplex PCR assay. This is the immuneACCESS table as TCRdb keeps it, with only in-frame sequences that have V and J called. A part of the clones is gone; compared with another copy, unresolved V genes explain less than half, and the rest is unexplained. Present in this sample are 200,000 to 250,000 clones, 75% to 90% of which were seen just once. The ten largest clones represent under 3.5% of the sample. Input material: PBMCs or T cells enriched from blood (not recorded which). All receptors derive from a woman younger than 30 in a cohort exposed to, infected with or recovered from COVID-19 (not recorded which).

This chain uses TRBV28 with TRBJ1-5; TRBD1 matches at 9 bases. V dropped 6 bases and J dropped 3; count of bases not matched to a gene: 9. The germline CDR1 and CDR2 sequences are MDHEN and SYDVKM. CDR3 length equals 16 residues. The CDR3 DNA follows: TGTGCCAGCAGCTCGGCCGGGACAGGGATCAATCAGCCCCAGCATTTT. Protein: CASSSAGTGINQPQHF.

In this sample, this clone turned up once. This chain connects TRBV6-1 to TRBJ1-1; D call uncertain. The CDR3 is made up of 15 amino acids. Trimming shortened V by 2 bases and J by 4 bases, and 14 bases separated the two germline ends. The germline V gene has CDR1 MNHNS and CDR2 SASEGT. The CDR3 region has the DNA TGTGCCAGCAGTGAATTATTTAACATGCCCACTGAAGCTTTCTTT. Protein sequence: CASSELFNMPTEAFF.

This clone was seen once. The V gene is TRBV11-1, the J gene TRBJ2-1, with 9 bases identical to TRBD2. Germline values: CDR1 SGHAT, CDR2 FQDESV (reference sequence). V gave up 5 bases and J gave up 6 bases; unmatched junction bases: 11. CDR3 length: 16 residues. CDR3: CASSPHGAGGINEQFF. The CDR3 DNA follows: TGTGCCAGCAGCCCCCATGGGGCGGGAGGGATCAATGAGCAGTTCTTC.

The chain recombines TRBV18 with TRBJ2-3, with 9 bases lining up with TRBD2. The J segment lost 3 bases and the V segment lost 6 bases, leaving 10 bases of the junction unmatched. The CDR3 sequence is 16 residues long. The germline V gene has CDR1 KGHSH and CDR2 LQKENI. The CDR3 sequence: CASSPLSGGRTDTQYF. The CDR3, as DNA: TGTGCCAGCTCGCCCCTTAGCGGGGGAAGGACAGATACGCAGTATTTT.

CDR3 in DNA: TGCAGTGCTAGTGGCGTGTCCCAGTACTTC. It specifies CSASGVSQYF. This chain links TRBV20-1 with TRBJ2-5; D is unresolved. The V end lost 3 bases, the J end lost 9 bases, and 8 bases lay between the germline ends. Germline V gene lookup returns CDR1 DFQATT and CDR2 SNEGSKA (reference sequence). This CDR3 has 10 amino acids.

Worth noting for this clone: Germline is not matched at one junction end, which may reflect a read error. The chain has TRBV2 and TRBJ2-2; 8 bases fit TRBD1. The CDR3 is made up of 13 amino acids. Germline V gene lookup returns CDR1 SNHLY and CDR2 FYNNEI. CDR3 DNA: TGTGCCAGCGACAGGGGAGTTTCCGGGGAGCTGCTTTTT. Translation gives CASDRGVSGELLF.

CDR3 coding DNA: TGTGCCAGCGGACAAATCGCAGATACGCAGTATTTT. This encodes CASGQIADTQYF. V is TRBV9 and J is TRBJ2-3; D is perhaps TRBD1 (5 bases). CDR3 size: 12 residues. Germline CDR1 is SGDLS and CDR2 is YYNGEE. Trimming took 7 bases from V and 4 from J, leaving 10 bases between them.

The genes are TRBV11-2 and TRBJ2-1; TRBD2 matches at 8 bases. The CDR3 is made up of 16 amino acids. Trimming cost V 5 bases and J 4 bases; bases outside gene matches: 10. Germline CDR1 reads SGHAT; CDR2 reads FQNNGV. The CDR3 here is CASSAHTTSVYNEQFF. CDR3 DNA: TGTGCCAGCAGCGCCCACACGACTAGCGTTTACAATGAGCAGTTCTTC.

This clone was recorded once. This chain joins TRBV24-1 and TRBJ2-1, with D possibly TRBD2 on 6 matching bases. Trimming left V 3 bases short and J 6 bases short, with 17 bases between. In germline, CDR1 is KGHDR, CDR2 SFDVKD. The CDR3 covers 16 residues. The CDR3 sequence is CATSDEADGGRNEQFF. The CDR3 nucleotides read TGTGCCACCAGTGATGAAGCGGACGGAGGGCGCAATGAGCAGTTCTTC.

The chain links TRBV5-5 to TRBJ1-2; possibly TRBD1 for D (6 bases). Trimming shortened V by 3 bases and J by 12 bases, and 18 bases separated the two germline ends. This CDR3 is 13 amino acids long. CDR1 is SGHKS and CDR2 is YYEKEE in the germline V gene (reference sequence). CDR3: CASSSRQAPRDTF. As DNA, the CDR3 is TGTGCCAGCAGCTCGCGACAGGCCCCCCGCGACACCTTC.

This rearrangement joins TRBV5-8 to TRBJ2-7; possibly TRBD1 for D (5 bases). Germline assignment: CDR1 SGHTS and CDR2 YDEGEE. V was cut by 0 bases and J by 2 bases, with 12 bases left in between. The CDR3 consists of 15 residues. The DNA for the CDR3 is TGTGCCAGCAGCTTGGATGTAGGGGCAACCTACGAGCAGTACTTC. This translates into CASSLDVGATYEQYF.

Concerning this clone itself: This sequence may be a read error, since a much larger clone differs from it by one base. The chain employs TRBV9 and TRBJ2-2; unclear D gene. Trimming shortened V by 3 bases and J by 1 base, and 7 bases separated the two germline ends. The V gene's germline CDR1 is SGDLS and CDR2 YYNGEE. The length of the CDR3 is 14 residues. The CDR3 DNA sequence: TGTGCCAGCAGCGCGAGATTGAACACCGGGGAGCTGTTTTTT. Protein: CASSARLNTGELFF.

This clone appeared once. This chain joins TRBV19 and TRBJ2-7, with TRBD1 identical over 7 bases. V trimming: 6 bases; J trimming: 2 bases; junction bases outside the gene matches: 13. The germline V gene has CDR1 LNHDA and CDR2 SQIVND (reference sequence). This CDR3 has 16 residues. CDR3 DNA sequence: TGTGCCAGTAGCTCAATCCCCGGGACAGTGACCTACGAGCAGTACTTC. It encodes CASSSIPGTVTYEQYF. Supplemented by reference TRBV19 and TRBJ2-7, the full variable domain reads DGGITQSPKYLFRKEGQNVTLSCEQNLNHDAMYWYRQDPGQGLRLIYYSQIVNDFQKGDIAEGYSVSREKKESFPLTVTSAQKNPTAFYLCASSSIPGTVTYEQYFGPGTRLTVT.

This chain links TRBV6-5 with TRBJ2-1; 8 bases align to TRBD1. The CDR3 contains 15 residues. The germline CDR1 and CDR2 sequences are MNHEY and SVGAGI. The trim removed 7 bases at V and 1 base at J, leaving 6 bases unmatched. DNA of the CDR3: TGTGCCAGCAATTCCTGGACAGGGTCCTACAATGAGCAGTTCTTC. Its protein product is CASNSWTGSYNEQFF.

The chain recombines TRBV4-2 with TRBJ1-1; perhaps TRBD1 as D (5 bases). The germline CDR1 and CDR2 sequences are LGHNA and YNFKEQ. The CDR3 extends over 16 amino acids. V lost 0 bases and J lost 2, with 13 bases in between. CDR3 sequence (DNA): TGTGCCAGCAGCCAAGATGGGGTGGGGCAAAACACTGAAGCTTTCTTT. Its translation: CASSQDGVGQNTEAFF.

The rearrangement uses TRBV5-6 and TRBJ2-5; TRBD1 matches 7 bases. The V and J ends lost 2 bases and 3 bases, in that order; junction bases with no gene match: 7. Germline-derived CDR1 and CDR2 are SGHDT and YYEEEE. The CDR3 totals 15 residues. Written as DNA, the CDR3 is TGTGCCAGCAGCTTCGTTATGACAGGGAAAGAGACCCAGTACTTC. This gives the protein CASSFVMTGKETQYF.

The chain recombines TRBV9 with TRBJ1-4, with 7 bases matching TRBD1. The length of the CDR3 is 13 residues. CDR1 SGDLS and CDR2 YYNGEE come from the germline V gene. V dropped 6 bases and J dropped 7; count of bases not matched to a gene: 6. CDR3 in amino acids: CASNTGAGEKLFF. CDR3 nucleotides: TGTGCCAGCAATACAGGGGCCGGTGAAAAACTGTTTTTT.

The rearrangement links TRBV2 to TRBJ2-6; tentatively, D is TRBD1 (5 bases). This CDR3 contains 16 residues. Trimming cost V 6 bases and J 4 bases, with 16 bases left between them. Germline CDR1 SNHLY, CDR2 FYNNEI. The CDR3 DNA follows: TGTGCCAGCAGGACAGAGGATGGCTCCGGGGCCAACGTCCTGACTTTC. Amino acid sequence: CASRTEDGSGANVLTF. The variable domain in full, with the rest retrieved from reference TRBV2 and TRBJ2-6, is EPEVTQTPSHQVTQMGQEVILRCVPISNHLYFYWYRQILGQKVEFLVSFYNNEISEKSEIFDDQFSVERPDGSNFTLKIRSTKLEDSAMYFCASRTEDGSGANVLTFGAGSRLTVL.

The chain is built from TRBV25-1 and TRBJ1-2; 10 nucleotides align to TRBD1. The junction had 2 bases not matched to a gene; V was cut back by 1 base and J by 6 bases. The germline V gene has CDR1 MGHDK and CDR2 SYGVNS. The CDR3 consists of 14 residues. The CDR3 DNA sequence: TGTGCCAGCAGTGAATCTGGACAGGGGGATGGCTACACCTTC. Protein sequence: CASSESGQGDGYTF.

The gene calls are TRBV7-9 and TRBJ1-1; D uncertain. The CDR3 loop spans 12 amino acids. Trimming removed 0 bases at V and 7 bases at J, with 6 bases between. The germline CDR1 and CDR2 sequences are SEHNR and FQNEAQ (reference sequence). The CDR3 sequence: CASSLASGEAFF. CDR3 coding DNA: TGTGCCAGCAGCTTAGCTAGCGGTGAAGCTTTCTTT.

The rearrangement links TRBV20-1 to TRBJ1-5, with a possible D match to TRBD1 (5 bases). Trimming pared 3 bases from V and 3 bases from J, leaving 21 bases between. Germline V lookup: CDR1 DFQATT, CDR2 SNEGSKA (reference sequence). The CDR3 has 17 amino acids. CDR3 DNA: TGCAGTGCTAGTTCCCGTAGAGCGGGGGGTTCCAATCAGCCCCAGCATTTT. Its protein is CSASSRRAGGSNQPQHF.

The V and J genes are TRBV2 and TRBJ2-5; TRBD1 agrees at 10 bases. Germline V gene lookup returns CDR1 SNHLY and CDR2 FYNNEI. This CDR3 contains 14 residues. Losses at the gene ends were 5 bases for V and 4 bases for J; bases not matched to a gene: 4. The CDR3 region is CASSPGQGRETQYF. CDR3 bases: TGTGCCAGCAGTCCGGGACAGGGGCGAGAGACCCAGTACTTC.

The chain has TRBV3-1 (or the pseudogene TRBV3-2) and TRBJ1-1; 7 bases fit TRBD1. Germline trimming cut 5 bases from V and 2 bases from J; bases unmatched to any gene: 5. The germline V gene encodes CDR1 LGHDT and CDR2 YNNKEL (reference sequence). The CDR3 is made up of 14 amino acids. CDR3 nucleotides: TGTGCCAGCAGCTCCCGGGACAGTAACACTGAAGCTTTCTTT. Amino acids: CASSSRDSNTEAFF.

The V gene is TRBV5-1, the J gene TRBJ1-2; D remains ambiguous. V shed 1 base and J shed 0 bases, with 7 bases lying between them. This CDR3 has 14 residues. Germline CDR1 and CDR2: SGHRS and YFSETQ. DNA of the CDR3: TGCGCCAGCAGCTTGTCATCAACTAACTATGGCTACACCTTC. Its protein is CASSLSSTNYGYTF. Full variable domain (remainder filled in from reference TRBV5-1 and TRBJ1-2): KAGVTQTPRYLIKTRGQQVTLSCSPISGHRSVSWYQQTPGQGLQFLFEYFSETQRNKGNFPGRFSGRQFSNSRSEMNVSTLELGDSALYLCASSLSSTNYGYTFGSGTRLTVV.